A selection of T cell receptor beta chains follows, all from one sample in a study of blood T cell repertoires in COVID-19. Sequenced by immunoSEQ multiplex PCR; TCRdb stores in-frame clones only, minus some. In the table there are 150,000 to 200,000 clones, roughly 85% of which are singletons. Sequencing was carried out using peripheral blood. The origin of the receptors is a human donor in a cohort sampled during active COVID-19. Each CDR3 is given with its conserved first and last residue. Each record gives: clone size, D gene, V gene, CDR3 length, J gene, CDR3 protein, CDR3 DNA. A D gene is named only where the DNA matches it firmly. Rows give clone size only sometimes, using once, few, many, or a class for an expanded clone.

clone size: once; D gene: TRBD2; V gene: TRBV9; CDR3 length: 20; J gene: TRBJ2-1; CDR3 protein: CASSGYRDRTSGSSYNEQFF; CDR3 DNA: TGTGCCAGCAGCGGGTATCGTGACAGGACTAGCGGATCCTCCTACAATGAGCAGTTCTTC
clone size: -; D gene: TRBD2; V gene: TRBV10-2; CDR3 length: 15; J gene: TRBJ2-7; CDR3 protein: CASSEPGGGRYEQYF; CDR3 DNA: TGCGCCAGCAGTGAGCCGGGGGGGGGCCGCTACGAGCAGTACTTC
clone size: -; D gene: -; V gene: TRBV2; CDR3 length: 11; J gene: TRBJ2-7; CDR3 protein: CATQVGSEQYF; CDR3 DNA: TGTGCCACCCAGGTGGGTAGCGAGCAGTACTTC
clone size: -; D gene: TRBD2; V gene: TRBV6-2/TRBV6-3; CDR3 length: 21; J gene: TRBJ2-1; CDR3 protein: CASSYRVPNPPGTSGSNEQFF; CDR3 DNA: TGTGCCAGCAGTTACAGGGTCCCAAATCCCCCCGGGACTAGTGGAAGCAATGAGCAGTTCTTC
clone size: once; D gene: TRBD1; V gene: TRBV5-1; CDR3 length: 16; J gene: TRBJ2-7; CDR3 protein: CASSLARDRFSYEQYF; CDR3 DNA: TGCGCCAGCAGCTTGGCACGGGACAGGTTCTCCTACGAGCAGTACTTC
clone size: once; D gene: -; V gene: TRBV24-1; CDR3 length: 15; J gene: TRBJ1-1; CDR3 protein: CATQQGPGYNTEAFF; CDR3 DNA: TGTGCCACTCAACAGGGTCCCGGGTATAACACTGAAGCTTTCTTT
clone size: once; D gene: -; V gene: TRBV11-2; CDR3 length: 14; J gene: TRBJ2-1; CDR3 protein: CASSPLATYNEQFF; CDR3 DNA: TGTGCCAGCAGCCCCTTGGCAACCTACAATGAGCAGTTCTTC
clone size: -; D gene: TRBD2; V gene: TRBV4-1; CDR3 length: 16; J gene: TRBJ2-1; CDR3 protein: CASSQVRASGAYEQFF; CDR3 DNA: TGCGCCAGCAGCCAAGTAAGGGCTAGCGGGGCCTATGAGCAGTTCTTC
clone size: once; D gene: -; V gene: TRBV6-6; CDR3 length: 14; J gene: TRBJ1-5; CDR3 protein: CASSYGGGGQPQHF; CDR3 DNA: TGTGCCAGCAGTTATGGAGGGGGGGGTCAGCCCCAGCATTTT
clone size: -; D gene: -; V gene: TRBV4-1; CDR3 length: 15; J gene: TRBJ1-1; CDR3 protein: CASSQGFQGPTEAFF; CDR3 DNA: TGCGCCAGCAGCCAAGGATTCCAGGGCCCCACTGAAGCTTTCTTT
clone size: once; D gene: TRBD1; V gene: TRBV5-8; CDR3 length: 16; J gene: TRBJ2-5; CDR3 protein: CASSLERGPEDETQYF; CDR3 DNA: TGTGCCAGCAGCTTGGAAAGGGGGCCTGAGGATGAGACCCAGTACTTC
clone size: -; D gene: -; V gene: TRBV19; CDR3 length: 14; J gene: TRBJ1-2; CDR3 protein: CASSVGVSNYGYTF; CDR3 DNA: TGTGCCAGTAGTGTCGGGGTTTCTAACTATGGCTACACCTTC
clone size: once; D gene: TRBD1; V gene: TRBV5-4; CDR3 length: 14; J gene: TRBJ2-7; CDR3 protein: CASSFPTGGYEQYF; CDR3 DNA: TGTGCCAGCAGCTTTCCGACAGGGGGCTACGAGCAGTACTTC
clone size: -; D gene: TRBD2; V gene: TRBV13; CDR3 length: 18; J gene: TRBJ2-5; CDR3 protein: CASSPRPGGGGAVETQYF; CDR3 DNA: TGTGCCAGCAGCCCCCGTCCCGGTGGCGGGGGGGCGGTAGAGACCCAGTACTTC
clone size: -; D gene: -; V gene: TRBV5-4; CDR3 length: 12; J gene: TRBJ1-1; CDR3 protein: CASSQVGGIAFF; CDR3 DNA: TGTGCCAGCAGCCAAGTCGGGGGGATAGCTTTCTTT
clone size: -; D gene: -; V gene: TRBV5-1; CDR3 length: 13; J gene: TRBJ2-3; CDR3 protein: CASSLEPADTQYF; CDR3 DNA: TGCGCCAGCAGCTTGGAGCCGGCAGATACGCAGTATTTT
clone size: -; D gene: TRBD2; V gene: TRBV19; CDR3 length: 14; J gene: TRBJ2-7; CDR3 protein: CASSIGLAGDEQYF; CDR3 DNA: TGTGCCAGTAGTATCGGACTAGCGGGGGACGAGCAGTACTTC
clone size: -; D gene: TRBD2; V gene: TRBV5-6; CDR3 length: 14; J gene: TRBJ2-7; CDR3 protein: CASSLVLAGGEQYF; CDR3 DNA: TGTGCCAGCAGCTTGGTGCTAGCGGGTGGCGAGCAGTACTTC
clone size: few; D gene: TRBD1; V gene: TRBV24-1; CDR3 length: 15; J gene: TRBJ1-1; CDR3 protein: CATSESGGGSTEAFF; CDR3 DNA: TGTGCCACCAGTGAGTCAGGGGGCGGGAGCACTGAAGCTTTCTTT
clone size: -; D gene: TRBD2; V gene: TRBV5-1; CDR3 length: 17; J gene: TRBJ2-7; CDR3 protein: CASSLAGGLAGHYEQYF; CDR3 DNA: TGCGCCAGCAGCTTGGCGGGGGGACTAGCGGGCCACTACGAGCAGTACTTC
clone size: once; D gene: -; V gene: TRBV15; CDR3 length: 15; J gene: TRBJ1-4; CDR3 protein: CATSRNRAGNEKLFF; CDR3 DNA: TGTGCCACCAGCAGAAACAGGGCGGGTAATGAAAAACTGTTTTTT
clone size: -; D gene: -; V gene: TRBV6-1; CDR3 length: 13; J gene: TRBJ1-1; CDR3 protein: CASSGAGATEAFF; CDR3 DNA: TGTGCCAGCAGTGGAGCAGGAGCCACTGAAGCTTTCTTT
clone size: -; D gene: TRBD1; V gene: TRBV29-1; CDR3 length: 15; J gene: TRBJ1-2; CDR3 protein: CSVARTGTDLYGYTF; CDR3 DNA: TGCAGCGTTGCTCGAACCGGGACAGATCTCTATGGCTACACCTTC
clone size: -; D gene: -; V gene: TRBV11-3; CDR3 length: 12; J gene: TRBJ2-3; CDR3 protein: CASSLDGATQYF; CDR3 DNA: TGTGCCAGCAGCTTAGATGGGGCAACGCAGTATTTT
clone size: once; D gene: TRBD1; V gene: TRBV29-1; CDR3 length: 14; J gene: TRBJ2-7; CDR3 protein: CSVEPTGGGYEQYF; CDR3 DNA: TGCAGCGTTGAACCTACAGGGGGCGGGTACGAGCAGTACTTC
clone size: -; D gene: -; V gene: TRBV11-1; CDR3 length: 13; J gene: TRBJ1-4; CDR3 protein: CASSLGLNEKLFF; CDR3 DNA: TGTGCCAGCAGCTTGGGGCTGAATGAAAAACTGTTTTTT
clone size: -; D gene: -; V gene: TRBV18; CDR3 length: 15; J gene: TRBJ2-1; CDR3 protein: CASSPGQGPYNEQFF; CDR3 DNA: TGTGCCAGCTCACCAGGCCAGGGTCCCTACAATGAGCAGTTCTTC
clone size: -; D gene: -; V gene: TRBV28; CDR3 length: 14; J gene: TRBJ1-2; CDR3 protein: CASSFRGINYGYTF; CDR3 DNA: TGTGCCAGCAGTTTTAGGGGCATTAACTATGGCTACACCTTC
clone size: -; D gene: TRBD2; V gene: TRBV10-1; CDR3 length: 18; J gene: TRBJ2-7; CDR3 protein: CASSGSSGAETANYEQYF; CDR3 DNA: TGCGCCAGCAGTGGGTCTAGCGGGGCCGAAACGGCCAATTACGAGCAGTACTTC